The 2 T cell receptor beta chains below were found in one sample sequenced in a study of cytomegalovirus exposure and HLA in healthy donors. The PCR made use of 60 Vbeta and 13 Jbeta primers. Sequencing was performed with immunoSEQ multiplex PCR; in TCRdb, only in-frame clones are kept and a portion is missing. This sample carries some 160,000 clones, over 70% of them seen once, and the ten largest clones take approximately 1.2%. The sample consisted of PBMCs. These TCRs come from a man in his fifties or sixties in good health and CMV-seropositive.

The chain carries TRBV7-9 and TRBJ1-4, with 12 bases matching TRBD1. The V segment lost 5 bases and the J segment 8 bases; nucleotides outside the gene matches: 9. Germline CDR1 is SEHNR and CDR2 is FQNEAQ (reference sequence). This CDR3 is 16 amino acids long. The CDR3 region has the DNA TGTGCCAGCAGCACGGGACAGGGGGCATCTGGGGAAAAACTGTTTTTT. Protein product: CASSTGQGASGEKLFF.

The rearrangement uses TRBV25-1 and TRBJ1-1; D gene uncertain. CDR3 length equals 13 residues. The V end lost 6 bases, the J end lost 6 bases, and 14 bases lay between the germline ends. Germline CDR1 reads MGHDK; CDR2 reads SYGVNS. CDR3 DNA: TGTGCCAGCAGGCACTCAGGTTACGCTGAAGCTTTCTTT. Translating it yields CASRHSGYAEAFF.